The clone carrying this TCR beta chain has just a few counts. The data belong to a study of CD8 T cells in ankylosing spondylitis. Looked up from germline, CDR1 is DFQATT and CDR2 is SNEGSKA (reference sequence). The V and J ends lost 1 base and 10 bases, in that order; junction bases with no gene match: 9. The CDR3 consists of 14 residues. Quantitative 5'-RACE was performed with molecular barcodes, and it yielded the TCR beta libraries. TCRdb ran MiXCR on the 5' RACE reads and lists one entry per CDR3 protein. The data show around 230,000 distinct CDR3 sequences, over 8.5% seen once. This chain uses TRBV20-1 with TRBJ2-1, with TRBD2 matching over 8 bases. Specimen: blood, either unsorted or a sorted T cell fraction (not recorded which). The clonotype comes from a male donor with ankylosing spondylitis or in good health (not recorded which). CDR3 nucleotides: TGCAGTGCTAGAGCGGAGCGGGAGCTGTGGGAGCAGTTCTTC. It codes for CSARAERELWEQFF.